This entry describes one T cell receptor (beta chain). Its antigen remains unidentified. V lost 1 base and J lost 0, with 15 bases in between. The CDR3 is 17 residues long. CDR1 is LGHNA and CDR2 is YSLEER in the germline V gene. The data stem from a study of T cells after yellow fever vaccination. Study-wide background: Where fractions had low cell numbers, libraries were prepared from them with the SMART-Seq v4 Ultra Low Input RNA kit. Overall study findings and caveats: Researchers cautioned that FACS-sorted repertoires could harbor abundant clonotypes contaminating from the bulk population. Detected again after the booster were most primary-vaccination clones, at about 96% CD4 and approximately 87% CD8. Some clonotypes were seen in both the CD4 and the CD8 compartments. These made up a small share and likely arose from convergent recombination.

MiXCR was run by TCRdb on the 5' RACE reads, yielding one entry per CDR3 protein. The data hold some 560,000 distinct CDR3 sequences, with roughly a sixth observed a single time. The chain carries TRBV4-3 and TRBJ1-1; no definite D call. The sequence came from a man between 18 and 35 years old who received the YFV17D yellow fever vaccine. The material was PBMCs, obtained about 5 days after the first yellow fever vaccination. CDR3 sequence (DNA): TGCGCCAGCAGCCAAGGACCCGGTCGGGTAATGAACACTGAAGCTTTCTTT. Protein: CASSQGPGRVMNTEAFF.